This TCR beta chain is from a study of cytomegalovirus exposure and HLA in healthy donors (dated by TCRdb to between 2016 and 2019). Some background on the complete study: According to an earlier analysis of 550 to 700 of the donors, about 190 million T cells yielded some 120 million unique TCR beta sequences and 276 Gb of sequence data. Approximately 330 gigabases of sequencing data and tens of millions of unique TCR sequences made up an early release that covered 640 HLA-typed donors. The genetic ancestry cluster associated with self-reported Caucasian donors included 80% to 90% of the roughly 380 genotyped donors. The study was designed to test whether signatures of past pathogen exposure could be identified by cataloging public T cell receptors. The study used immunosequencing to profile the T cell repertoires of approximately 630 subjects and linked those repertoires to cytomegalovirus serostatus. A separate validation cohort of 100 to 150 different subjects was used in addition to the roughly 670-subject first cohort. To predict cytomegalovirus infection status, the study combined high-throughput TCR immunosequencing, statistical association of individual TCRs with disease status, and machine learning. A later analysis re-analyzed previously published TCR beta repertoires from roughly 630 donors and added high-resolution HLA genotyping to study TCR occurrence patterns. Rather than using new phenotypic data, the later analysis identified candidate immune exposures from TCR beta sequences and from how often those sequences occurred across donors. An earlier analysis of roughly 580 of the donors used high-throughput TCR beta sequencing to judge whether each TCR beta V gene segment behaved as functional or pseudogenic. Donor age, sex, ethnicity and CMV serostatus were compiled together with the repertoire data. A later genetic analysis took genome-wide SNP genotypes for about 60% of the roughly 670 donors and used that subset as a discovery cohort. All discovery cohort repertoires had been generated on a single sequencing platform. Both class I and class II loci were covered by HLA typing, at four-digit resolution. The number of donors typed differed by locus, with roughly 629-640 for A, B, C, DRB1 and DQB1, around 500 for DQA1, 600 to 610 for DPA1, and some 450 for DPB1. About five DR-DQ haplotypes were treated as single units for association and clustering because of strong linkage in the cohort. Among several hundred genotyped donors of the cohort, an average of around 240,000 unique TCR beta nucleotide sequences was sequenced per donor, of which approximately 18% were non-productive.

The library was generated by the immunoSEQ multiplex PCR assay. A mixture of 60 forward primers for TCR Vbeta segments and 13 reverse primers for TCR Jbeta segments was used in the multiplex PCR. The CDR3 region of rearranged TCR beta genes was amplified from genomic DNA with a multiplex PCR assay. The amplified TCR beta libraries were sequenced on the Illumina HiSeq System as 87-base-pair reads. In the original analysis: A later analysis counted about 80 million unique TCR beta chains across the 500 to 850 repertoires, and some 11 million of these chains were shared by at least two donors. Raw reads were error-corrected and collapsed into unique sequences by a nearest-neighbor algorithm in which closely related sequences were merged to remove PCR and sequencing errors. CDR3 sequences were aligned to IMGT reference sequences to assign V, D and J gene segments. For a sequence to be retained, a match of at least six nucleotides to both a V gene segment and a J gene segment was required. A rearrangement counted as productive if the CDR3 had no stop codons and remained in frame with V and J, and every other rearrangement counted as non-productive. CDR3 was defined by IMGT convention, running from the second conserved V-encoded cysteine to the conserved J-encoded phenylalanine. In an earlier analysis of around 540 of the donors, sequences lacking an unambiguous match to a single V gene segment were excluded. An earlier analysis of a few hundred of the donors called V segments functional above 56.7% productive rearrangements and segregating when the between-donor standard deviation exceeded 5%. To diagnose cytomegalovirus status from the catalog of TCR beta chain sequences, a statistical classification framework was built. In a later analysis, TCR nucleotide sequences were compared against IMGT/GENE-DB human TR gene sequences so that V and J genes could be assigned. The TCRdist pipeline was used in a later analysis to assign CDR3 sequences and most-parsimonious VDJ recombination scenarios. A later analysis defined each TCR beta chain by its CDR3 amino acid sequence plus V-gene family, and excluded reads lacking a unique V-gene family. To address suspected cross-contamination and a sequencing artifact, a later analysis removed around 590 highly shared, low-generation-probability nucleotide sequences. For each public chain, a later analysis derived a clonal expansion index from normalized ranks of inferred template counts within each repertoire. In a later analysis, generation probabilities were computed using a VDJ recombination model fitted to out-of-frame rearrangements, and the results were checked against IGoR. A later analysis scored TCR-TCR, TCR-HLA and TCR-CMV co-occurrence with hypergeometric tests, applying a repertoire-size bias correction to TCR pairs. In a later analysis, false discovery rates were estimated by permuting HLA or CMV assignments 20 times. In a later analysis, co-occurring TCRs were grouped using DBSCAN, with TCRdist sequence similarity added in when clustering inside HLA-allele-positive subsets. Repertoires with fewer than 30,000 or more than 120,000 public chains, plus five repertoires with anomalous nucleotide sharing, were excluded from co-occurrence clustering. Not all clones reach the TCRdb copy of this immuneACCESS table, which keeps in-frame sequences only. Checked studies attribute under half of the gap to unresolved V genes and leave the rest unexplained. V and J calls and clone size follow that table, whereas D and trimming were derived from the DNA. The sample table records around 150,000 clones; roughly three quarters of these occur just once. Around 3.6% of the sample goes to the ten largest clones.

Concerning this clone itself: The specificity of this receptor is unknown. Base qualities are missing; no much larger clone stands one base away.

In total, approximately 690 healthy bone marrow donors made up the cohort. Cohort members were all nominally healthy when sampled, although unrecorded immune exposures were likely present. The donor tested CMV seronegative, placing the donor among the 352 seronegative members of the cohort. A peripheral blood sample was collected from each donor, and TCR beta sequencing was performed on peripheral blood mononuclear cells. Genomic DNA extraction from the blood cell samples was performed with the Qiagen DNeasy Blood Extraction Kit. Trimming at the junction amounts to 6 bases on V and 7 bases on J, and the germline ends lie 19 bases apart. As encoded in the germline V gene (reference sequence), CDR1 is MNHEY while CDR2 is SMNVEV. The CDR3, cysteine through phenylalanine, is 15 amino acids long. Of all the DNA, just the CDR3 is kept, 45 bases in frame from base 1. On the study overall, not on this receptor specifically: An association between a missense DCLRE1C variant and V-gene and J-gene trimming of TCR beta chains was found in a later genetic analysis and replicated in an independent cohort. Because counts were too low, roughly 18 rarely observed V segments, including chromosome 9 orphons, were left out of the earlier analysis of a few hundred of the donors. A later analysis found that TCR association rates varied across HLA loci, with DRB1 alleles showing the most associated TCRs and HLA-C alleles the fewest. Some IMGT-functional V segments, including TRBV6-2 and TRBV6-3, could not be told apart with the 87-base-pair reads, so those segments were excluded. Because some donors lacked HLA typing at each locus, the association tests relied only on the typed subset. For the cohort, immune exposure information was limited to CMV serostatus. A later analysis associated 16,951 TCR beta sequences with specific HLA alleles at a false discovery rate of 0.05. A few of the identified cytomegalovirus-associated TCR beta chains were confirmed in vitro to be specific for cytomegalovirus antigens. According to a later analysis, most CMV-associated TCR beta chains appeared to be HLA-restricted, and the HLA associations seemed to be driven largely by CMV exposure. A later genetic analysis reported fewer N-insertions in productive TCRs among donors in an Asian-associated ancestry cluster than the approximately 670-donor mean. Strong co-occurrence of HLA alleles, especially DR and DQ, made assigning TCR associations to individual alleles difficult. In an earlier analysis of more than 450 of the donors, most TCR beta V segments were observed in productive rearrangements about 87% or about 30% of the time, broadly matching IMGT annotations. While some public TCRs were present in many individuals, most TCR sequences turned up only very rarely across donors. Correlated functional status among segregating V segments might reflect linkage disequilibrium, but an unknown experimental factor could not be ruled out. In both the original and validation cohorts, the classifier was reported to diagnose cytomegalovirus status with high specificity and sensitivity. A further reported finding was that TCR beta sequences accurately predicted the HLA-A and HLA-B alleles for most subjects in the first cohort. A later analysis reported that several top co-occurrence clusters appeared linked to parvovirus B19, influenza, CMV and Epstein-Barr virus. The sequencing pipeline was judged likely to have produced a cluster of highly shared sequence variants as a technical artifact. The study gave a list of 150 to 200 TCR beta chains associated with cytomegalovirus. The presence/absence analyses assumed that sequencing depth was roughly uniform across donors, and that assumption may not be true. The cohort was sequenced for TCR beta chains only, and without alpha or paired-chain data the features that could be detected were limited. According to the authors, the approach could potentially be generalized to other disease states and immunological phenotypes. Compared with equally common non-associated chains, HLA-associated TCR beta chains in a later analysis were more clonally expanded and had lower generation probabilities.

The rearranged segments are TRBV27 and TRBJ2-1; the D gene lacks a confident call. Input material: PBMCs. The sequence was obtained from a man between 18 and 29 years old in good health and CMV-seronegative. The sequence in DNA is TGTGCCAGCAGAAAAAATGCAGGTGTCGGTAATGAGCAGTTCTTC. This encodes CASRKNAGVGNEQFF.